The entry below describes one T cell receptor beta chain. In the source study's methods: Cell counts per sample came from amplifying reference gene primers. The repertoire was sequenced with immunoSEQ multiplex PCR; TCRdb's copy has only in-frame clones and lacks some. That table furnishes V, J and clone size, whereas the DNA furnished D and trimming. Among tens of thousands of clones listed, over 90% were seen once. This specimen comes from a study of blood T cell repertoires in COVID-19. Whole-study context: COVID-19 samples from acute and convalescent phases originated in the United States, Italy and Spain. Sources were T cells, B-cell-depleted T cells, or PBMCs; the material itself was cDNA or gDNA.

This CDR3 has 14 amino acids. The V gene lost 2 bases and the J gene lost 11 bases, with 13 bases spanning the gap. Germline values: CDR1 MNHEY, CDR2 SMNVEV (reference sequence). This receptor was taken from a man aged 55 to 70 with active or convalescent COVID-19. The sequenced sample consisted of peripheral blood. The chain uses TRBV27 and TRBJ1-6, with D possibly being TRBD1 (6 bases). The DNA for the CDR3 is TGTGCCAGCAGTTTAGGGGGGGCCCGGACACCCCTCCACTTT. Its translation is CASSLGGARTPLHF.